This T cell receptor beta chain was identified in a study of cytomegalovirus exposure and HLA in healthy donors. The overall study: Early on, a data release was issued that held about 85 million unique TCRs from HLA-typed donors.

A note on this clone: Antigen unknown.

The V gene's germline CDR1 is SNHLY and CDR2 FYNNEI. V was pared by 6 bases and J by 8 bases, with 5 bases of the junction left unmatched. This CDR3 is 13 amino acids long. It was with 60 Vbeta and 13 Jbeta primers that the PCR ran. Sequenced by immunoSEQ multiplex PCR; TCRdb stores in-frame clones only, minus some. The table records 100,000 to 150,000 clones, approximately 80% of them present only once. Study results and caveats: There were several of the most significant clusters that appeared linked to common viral pathogens in a later analysis. Roughly even sequencing depth across donors was the assumption behind the presence/absence analyses. According to an earlier analysis, most TCR beta V segments yielded productive rearrangements about 90% or about 30% of the time.

The chain joins TRBV2 to TRBJ1-2, with TRBD1 identical over 11 bases. The TCR was taken from a woman in her thirties or forties in good health and CMV-seropositive. The sequencing sample was made of PBMCs. The CDR3 loop is CASRADRGRGYTF. Written as DNA, the CDR3 is TGTGCCAGCAGGGCGGACAGGGGGCGAGGCTACACCTTC.